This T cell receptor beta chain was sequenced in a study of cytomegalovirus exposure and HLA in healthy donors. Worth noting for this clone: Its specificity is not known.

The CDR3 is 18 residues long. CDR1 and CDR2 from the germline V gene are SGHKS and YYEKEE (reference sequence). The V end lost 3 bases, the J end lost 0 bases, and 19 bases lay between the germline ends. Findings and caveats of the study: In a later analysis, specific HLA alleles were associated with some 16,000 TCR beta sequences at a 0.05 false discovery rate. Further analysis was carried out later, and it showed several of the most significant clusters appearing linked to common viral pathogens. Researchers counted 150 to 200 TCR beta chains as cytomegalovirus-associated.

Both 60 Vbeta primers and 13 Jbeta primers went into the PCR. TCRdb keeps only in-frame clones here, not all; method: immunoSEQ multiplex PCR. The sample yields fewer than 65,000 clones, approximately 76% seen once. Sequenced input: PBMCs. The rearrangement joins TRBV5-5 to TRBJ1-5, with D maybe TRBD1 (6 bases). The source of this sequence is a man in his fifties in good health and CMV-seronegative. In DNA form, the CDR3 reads TGTGCCAGCAGCTCTTTATACAGGGATCGTGTTAGCAATCAGCCCCAGCATTTT. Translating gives CASSSLYRDRVSNQPQHF.